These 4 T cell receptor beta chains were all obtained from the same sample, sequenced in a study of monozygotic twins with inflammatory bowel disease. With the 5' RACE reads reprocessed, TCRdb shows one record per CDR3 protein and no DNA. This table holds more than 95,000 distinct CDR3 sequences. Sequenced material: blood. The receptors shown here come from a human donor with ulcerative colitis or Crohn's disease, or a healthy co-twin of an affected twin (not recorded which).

The CDR3 sequence: CSARNLLGGYVADTQYF. This chain uses TRBV20-1 with TRBJ2-3; TCRdb's assignment of TRBD1 cannot be checked, as there is no DNA. Germline assignment: CDR1 DFQATT and CDR2 SNEGSKA (reference sequence). The CDR3 is 17 amino acids.

The CDR3 sequence: CSAREDQRTLGYTF. V gene TRBV20-1 combines with J gene TRBJ1-2. The CDR3 consists of 14 residues. Germline CDR1 DFQATT, CDR2 SNEGSKA (reference sequence).

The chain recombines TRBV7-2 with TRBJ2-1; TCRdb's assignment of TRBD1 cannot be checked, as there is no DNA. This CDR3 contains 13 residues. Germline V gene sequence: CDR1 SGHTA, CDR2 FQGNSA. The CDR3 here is CASRQGINNEQFF.

The CDR3 protein is CASSTSGGKYGYTF. The chain joins TRBV18 to TRBJ1-2. The CDR3 has 14 amino acids. CDR1 is KGHSH, CDR2 LQKENI, per germline.